The clone carrying this T cell receptor (beta chain) appeared many times. Its target is not known. The record originates from a study of T cells after posttransplantation cyclophosphamide. Study outcomes and limitations: Donor-recipient repertoire similarity was low at 1-2 months, rising over year one.

The method was immunoSEQ multiplex PCR; TCRdb's version includes in-frame clones alone and lacks a portion of them. The profile covers tens of thousands of clones, none occurring a single time. In germline, CDR1 is LGHNA, CDR2 YNFKEQ. The CDR3 covers 17 residues. V lost 6 bases to trimming and J lost 4 bases; unmatched junction nucleotides: 10. This chain links TRBV4-2 with TRBJ2-2, with TRBD2 identical over 11 bases. This TCR derives from a man aged 40-49 years in good health, CMV-negative, and a related stem cell transplant donor. Input material: PBMCs. CDR3 bases: TGTGCCAGCAGGCCCAAACTAGCGGGAGTAAGCACCGGGGAGCTGTTTTTT. Amino acids: CASRPKLAGVSTGELFF.